This paragraph reports one TCR beta chain. The source of the sample is a study of CD8 T cells in Susac syndrome. The RNA, about 0.45 to 1 ug, was put through reverse transcription using random hexamers. It was immunoSEQ multiplex PCR that amplified TCR beta CDR3 across 54 Vbeta and 13 Jbeta. A single record per CDR3 protein comes from TCRdb applying MiXCR to the immunoSEQ multiplex PCR reads. The sample holds about 47,000 distinct CDR3 sequences, 80% to 95% seen once. Healthy donors matched for age and sex were used as controls. While CD8+ and CD4+ T cells were isolated negatively, TEMRA cells were enriched by FACS. Germline lookup yields CDR1 SNHLY and CDR2 FYNNEI. This CDR3 comprises 13 residues. V was pared by 4 bases and J by 6 bases, with 1 base of the junction left unmatched.

This chain connects TRBV2 to TRBJ2-1; 9 bases are shared with TRBD2. Sequencing was performed on CD8+ T cells from PBMCs. This TCR was recovered from a human donor in good health. The CDR3 region is CASSGTSANEQFF. The CDR3 DNA reads TGTGCCAGCAGTGGGACTAGCGCCAATGAGCAGTTCTTC. Full variable domain (missing parts from reference TRBV2 and TRBJ2-1): EPEVTQTPSHQVTQMGQEVILRCVPISNHLYFYWYRQILGQKVEFLVSFYNNEISEKSEIFDDQFSVERPDGSNFTLKIRSTKLEDSAMYFCASSGTSANEQFFGPGTRLTVL.